This passage covers 12 T cell receptor beta chains from one sample sequenced in a study of cytomegalovirus exposure and HLA in healthy donors. Use of 60 Vbeta and 13 Jbeta primers characterized the PCR. The protocol was immunoSEQ multiplex PCR, while the TCRdb copy is restricted to in-frame clones and leaves out a portion. The sample consists of around 300,000 clones, almost 85% of them appearing once. Material: PBMCs. These receptors came from a woman in her forties in good health and CMV-seropositive.

The genes are TRBV27 and TRBJ2-7; D unclear. The CDR3 has 15 residues. Germline assignment: CDR1 MNHEY and CDR2 SMNVEV (reference sequence). V gave up 6 bases and J gave up 0 bases, with 15 bases separating them. DNA for the CDR3: TGTGCCAGCAGACCGATAGACCGGAGCTCCTACGAGCAGTACTTC. This codes for CASRPIDRSSYEQYF.

The chain has TRBV13 and TRBJ2-6, with D unresolved. V lost 6 bases and J lost 0, with 9 bases in between. CDR3 size: 15 residues. CDR1 and CDR2 from the germline V gene are PRHDT and FYEKMQ (reference sequence). This chain's CDR3 is CASSPRGSGANVLTF. The CDR3 DNA reads TGTGCCAGCAGTCCTAGAGGCTCTGGGGCCAACGTCCTGACTTTC.

The chain uses TRBV11-2 and TRBJ1-1, with a tentative D call TRBD1 (6 bases). The CDR3 contains 13 residues. Trimming shortened V by 3 bases and J by 3 bases, and 8 bases separated the two germline ends. Germline CDR1 SGHAT, CDR2 FQNNGV. This CDR3 is CASSFTGYTEAFF. DNA for the CDR3: TGTGCCAGCAGCTTCACAGGGTACACTGAAGCTTTCTTT.

The chain is built from TRBV28 and TRBJ2-7; perhaps TRBD2 as D (6 bases). The germline V and J ends were trimmed by 3 bases and 5 bases, with 14 bases remaining between them. CDR3 size: 14 residues. Germline V gives CDR1 MDHEN, CDR2 SYDVKM. CDR3 region: CASSFSPGGNEQYF. The CDR3 nucleotides are TGTGCCAGCAGTTTTTCCCCTGGAGGGAACGAGCAGTACTTC.

CDR3 in amino acids: CASSGQGWREKLFF. The CDR3 DNA follows: TGTGCCAGCAGTGGTCAGGGGTGGAGGGAAAAACTGTTTTTT. The J gene is TRBJ1-4, the V gene TRBV2, with D maybe TRBD1 (6 bases). V lost 4 bases and J lost 8, with 14 bases in between. CDR1 is SNHLY, CDR2 FYNNEI, per germline. The CDR3 is 14 amino acids.

The CDR3 DNA follows: TGTGCCAGTAGTATCGTCAGGGAAGTTAATCAGCCCCAGCATTTT. It is translated as CASSIVREVNQPQHF. This chain joins TRBV19 and TRBJ1-5; TRBD1 is a possible D gene (5 bases). This CDR3 has 15 residues. CDR1 LNHDA and CDR2 SQIVND come from the germline V gene (reference sequence). V was cut by 3 bases and J by 4 bases, with 13 bases left in between.

J is TRBJ2-7 and V is TRBV19; 10 bases fit TRBD1. Unmatched junction bases numbered 13, after V lost 4 bases and J lost 7 bases. CDR3 length: 16 amino acids. Looked up from germline, CDR1 is LNHDA and CDR2 is SQIVND (reference sequence). The CDR3, as DNA: TGTGCCAGTAGTAGAGGGACAGGGGCTTTAAGGGGGGAGCAGTACTTC. Translated: CASSRGTGALRGEQYF.

This clone was recorded once. The chain combines TRBV30 with TRBJ1-2; no firm D call. The CDR3 is 13 amino acids. V was pared by 5 bases and J by 4 bases, with 14 bases between. Looked up from germline, CDR1 is GTSNPN and CDR2 is SVGIG (reference sequence). CDR3 bases: TGTGCCTGGTACGGGTGGCGGCCCTATGGCTACACCTTC. This sequence encodes CAWYGWRPYGYTF.

The chain has TRBV9 and TRBJ2-7; D gene uncertain. There are 14 residues in the CDR3. Germline-derived CDR1 and CDR2 are SGDLS and YYNGEE. V gave up 2 bases and J gave up 6 bases, with 15 bases separating them. In nucleotides, the CDR3 is TGTGCCAGCAGCGTCTCCACCCTCCCGGTCGAGCAGTACTTC. Translation gives CASSVSTLPVEQYF.

The V call is TRBV4-1, the J call TRBJ2-2; D is unclear. The CDR3 length is 15 residues. Germline CDR1 and CDR2: MGHRA and YSYEKL. The V end was cut by 0 bases, the J end by 1 base, with 6 bases between. The CDR3 spells CASSQDNGNTGELFF. DNA for the CDR3: TGCGCCAGCAGCCAAGATAACGGGAACACCGGGGAGCTGTTTTTT.

The chain recombines TRBV7-8 with TRBJ1-1; D call uncertain. This CDR3 has 14 residues. Trimming stripped 5 bases from V and 4 bases from J, with 14 bases between. The germline CDR1 and CDR2 sequences are SGHVS and FQNEAQ. CDR3 residues: CASSLSGPLTEAFF. The CDR3 DNA reads as TGTGCCAGCAGCCTTAGCGGGCCGCTCACTGAAGCTTTCTTT.

The V call is TRBV4-1, the J call TRBJ2-7; D not certain. The length of the CDR3 is 13 residues. Trimming left V 3 bases short and J 5 bases short, with 11 bases between. The germline gives CDR1 MGHRA, CDR2 YSYEKL. CDR3 nucleotides: TGCGCCAGCAGCCATCTCCCTGCAGACGAGCAGTACTTC. It codes for CASSHLPADEQYF.